These 22 T cell receptor beta chains came from one sample sequenced in a study of type 1 and type 2 diabetes patients. The PCR template was genomic DNA. The TCR beta CDR3 region was amplified using 30 forward and 13 reverse primers. TCRdb re-analysed the multiplex PCR reads in MiXCR, keeping a single row per CDR3 protein. The sample contains fewer than 300,000 distinct CDR3 sequences, roughly 50% of which appear only once. What was sequenced was peripheral blood mononuclear cells (PBMCs). Every receptor here comes from a man younger than 35 with type 2 diabetes.

The chain employs TRBV20-1 and TRBJ2-5; 7 bases match TRBD1. The ends lost 1 base at V and 4 bases at J; junction bases unmatched: 9. CDR1 is DFQATT and CDR2 is SNEGSKA in the germline V gene (reference sequence). There are 15 residues in the CDR3. The DNA for the CDR3 is TGCAGTGCTAGAGTACGACAGGGAAATGGAGAGACCCAGTACTTC. It is translated as CSARVRQGNGETQYF.

V is TRBV20-1 and J is TRBJ2-7, with TRBD2 matching 16 bases. From germline, CDR1 is DFQATT and CDR2 SNEGSKA (reference sequence). The V and J ends lost 3 bases and 0 bases, in that order; junction bases with no gene match: 8. The CDR3 is 18 residues long. The CDR3 is CSARPTGLAGGASYEQYF. For the CDR3, the DNA is TGCAGTGCTAGGCCAACGGGACTAGCGGGGGGGGCCTCCTACGAGCAGTACTTC.

The gene calls are TRBV30 and TRBJ2-7; D is tentatively TRBD1 or TRBD2 (5 bases each). The CDR3 has 13 residues. V lost 1 base to trimming and J lost 0 bases, with 7 bases between them. From germline, CDR1 is GTSNPN and CDR2 SVGIG (reference sequence). In nucleotides, the CDR3 is TGTGCCTGGAGTGGGGGGTCCTCCTACGAGCAGTACTTC. This encodes CAWSGGSSYEQYF. The full variable domain, its missing parts supplied by reference TRBV30 and TRBJ2-7, is SQTIHQWPATLVQPVGSPLSLECTVEGTSNPNLYWYRQAAGRGLQLLFYSVGIGQISSEVPQNLSASRPQDRQFILSSKKLLLSDSGFYLCAWSGGSSYEQYFGPGTRLTVT.

This clonotype was detected a few times. Here the CDR3 DNA reads TGTGCCAGCAGCCCCCGACCTGTAACACCCCTCCACTTT. Its translation is CASSPRPVTPLHF. The V gene is TRBV9, the J gene TRBJ1-6; D unclear. This CDR3 spans 13 amino acids. Between the trimmed V and J ends, which lost 4 bases and 11 bases, there was a span of 13 bases. Germline V gene data show CDR1 as SGDLS and CDR2 as YYNGEE.

The chain uses TRBV20-1 and TRBJ1-4, with D possibly being TRBD1 (5 bases). V was trimmed by 5 bases and J by 8 bases, leaving 21 bases between them. The CDR3 spans 15 residues. Germline lookup yields CDR1 DFQATT and CDR2 SNEGSKA (reference sequence). CDR3 nucleotides: TGCAGTGCTGGTCTGCGGACCGAGGGGAGGGAAAAACTGTTTTTT. Its translation is CSAGLRTEGREKLFF.

This clonotype was seen a few times. The chain combines TRBV29-1 with TRBJ2-1; no clear D. The CDR3 runs to 15 residues. CDR1 SQVTM and CDR2 ANQGSEA come from the germline V gene. V dropped 3 bases and J dropped 0 bases, with 12 bases sitting between them. CDR3: CSVDERLSSYNEQFF. The DNA for the CDR3 is TGCAGCGTTGACGAGAGGCTAAGCTCCTACAATGAGCAGTTCTTC.

The chain links TRBV6-2 or TRBV6-3 to TRBJ1-1; D not resolved. The germline gives CDR1 MNHEY, CDR2 SVGEGT. Trimming pared 0 bases from V and 6 bases from J, leaving 17 bases between. The CDR3 contains 16 residues. CDR3 amino acids: CASSYSDETIGAEAFF. CDR3 in DNA: TGTGCCAGCAGTTACTCTGACGAGACTATCGGCGCTGAAGCTTTCTTT.

The chain uses TRBV14 and TRBJ1-3; D is undetermined. The germline gives CDR1 SGHDN, CDR2 FVKESK. V gave up 0 bases and J gave up 0 bases, with 15 bases separating them. The CDR3 contains 18 residues. The CDR3 reads CASSQEHHGRPSGNTIYF. The CDR3 region has the DNA TGTGCCAGCAGCCAAGAACATCATGGCAGACCCTCTGGAAACACCATATATTTT.

This sequence joins TRBV28 and TRBJ2-7; TRBD2 matches 11 bases. CDR1 and CDR2 from the germline V gene are MDHEN and SYDVKM. Unmatched junction bases numbered 7, after V lost 7 bases and J lost 2 bases. CDR3 length: 15 amino acids. In nucleotides, the CDR3 is TGTGCCAGCATCCACCCGACTAGCGGGGCCTACGAGCAGTACTTC. Amino acids: CASIHPTSGAYEQYF.

The chain joins TRBV5-1 to TRBJ2-1, with D possibly being TRBD2 (5 bases). CDR1 is SGHRS and CDR2 is YFSETQ in the germline V gene. V lost 7 bases and J 8 bases, leaving 13 bases between the germline ends. CDR3 length equals 12 residues. The CDR3 sequence: CASRRDNYEQFF. The CDR3 DNA is TGCGCCAGCCGACGGGATAATTATGAGCAGTTCTTC.

This rearrangement joins TRBV30 to TRBJ2-1; 11 positions match TRBD2. Looked up from germline, CDR1 is GTSNPN and CDR2 is SVGIG (reference sequence). The CDR3 is 15 amino acids. V gave up 2 bases and J gave up 6 bases; unmatched junction bases: 6. CDR3 amino acids: CAWSPGTSGSNEQFF. CDR3 DNA: TGTGCCTGGAGTCCCGGGACTAGCGGATCCAATGAGCAGTTCTTC. Variable domain in full (rest from reference TRBV30 and TRBJ2-1): SQTIHQWPATLVQPVGSPLSLECTVEGTSNPNLYWYRQAAGRGLQLLFYSVGIGQISSEVPQNLSASRPQDRQFILSSKKLLLSDSGFYLCAWSPGTSGSNEQFFGPGTRLTVL.

The gene calls are TRBV7-2 and TRBJ2-2, with D unclear. Germline CDR1 is SGHTA and CDR2 is FQGNSA. This CDR3 has 14 amino acids. V lost 3 bases and J lost 5, with 10 bases in between. In DNA form, the CDR3 reads TGTGCCAGCAGCTTGGTTTCGGCGACCGGGGAGCTGTTTTTT. This codes for CASSLVSATGELFF.

This chain connects TRBV30 to TRBJ2-1, with 7 nucleotides matching TRBD1. The germline V gene encodes CDR1 GTSNPN and CDR2 SVGIG (reference sequence). This CDR3 has 15 residues. The V segment lost 2 bases and the J segment 0 bases; nucleotides outside the gene matches: 4. CDR3 sequence reads: CAWSHSGGSYNEQFF. CDR3 DNA: TGTGCCTGGAGTCACTCAGGGGGCTCCTACAATGAGCAGTTCTTC. Combining the CDR3 with reference TRBV30 and TRBJ2-1 gives the whole variable domain SQTIHQWPATLVQPVGSPLSLECTVEGTSNPNLYWYRQAAGRGLQLLFYSVGIGQISSEVPQNLSASRPQDRQFILSSKKLLLSDSGFYLCAWSHSGGSYNEQFFGPGTRLTVL.

The chain combines TRBV4-1 with TRBJ2-7, with 11 positions matching TRBD2. This CDR3 has 20 amino acids. J lost 3 bases, V lost 3 bases, and 19 bases had no gene match. Germline CDR1 MGHRA, CDR2 YSYEKL. The CDR3 loop is CASSHPRLRNSGRAGYEQYF. Written as DNA, the CDR3 is TGCGCCAGCAGCCACCCTCGGCTTAGGAATAGCGGGAGGGCAGGCTACGAGCAGTACTTC.

The table lists this clonotype with a count of one. The chain carries TRBV15 and TRBJ2-4; tentative D call: TRBD2 (7 bases). This CDR3 has 16 amino acids. Trimming cost V 5 bases and J 3 bases, with 17 bases left between them. Germline CDR1 is LNHNV and CDR2 is YYDKDF (reference sequence). The CDR3 protein is CATSPRGGVDKNIQYF. CDR3 DNA sequence: TGTGCCACCAGCCCCCGAGGGGGGGTAGACAAAAACATTCAGTACTTC.

The rearrangement joins TRBV7-3 to TRBJ2-3; D not resolved. CDR3 length equals 14 residues. Trimming shortened V by 1 base and J by 3 bases, and 8 bases separated the two germline ends. Germline V gene lookup returns CDR1 SGHTA and CDR2 FQGTGA. The CDR3 loop reads CASSLSGPTDTQYF. In DNA, the CDR3 is TGTGCCAGCAGCTTAAGCGGCCCTACAGATACGCAGTATTTT.

This clonotype was recorded a few times. This chain uses TRBV19 with TRBJ1-5, with TRBD1 identical over 9 bases. Germline CDR1 and CDR2: LNHDA and SQIVND (reference sequence). The CDR3 consists of 14 residues. With V trimmed by 0 bases and J by 10 bases, 4 bases remained unmatched. The CDR3 reads CASSIETGGSPQHF. Written as DNA, the CDR3 is TGTGCCAGTAGTATAGAAACAGGGGGCTCTCCCCAGCATTTT.

The chain joins TRBV18 to TRBJ2-2; unclear D gene. Germline CDR1 reads KGHSH; CDR2 reads LQKENI. The CDR3 length is 14 residues. Trimming left V 0 bases short and J 6 bases short, with 8 bases between. As DNA, the CDR3 is TGTGCCAGCTCACCACCCGTGGTACCCGGGGAGCTGTTTTTT. Amino acid sequence: CASSPPVVPGELFF.

A note on this clonotype: A read error may account for a junction end that differs from germline. The chain carries TRBV6-1 and TRBJ2-1; D is possibly TRBD2 (6 bases). This CDR3 is 15 amino acids long. CDR1 MNHNS and CDR2 SASEGT come from the germline V gene. The CDR3, as DNA: TGCGCCAGCAGTGCTTCGGAGGGTGCCTACAATGAGCAGTTCTTC. Translation: CASSASEGAYNEQFF.

The rearrangement uses TRBV2 and TRBJ2-3; 7 nucleotides match TRBD2. The germline gives CDR1 SNHLY, CDR2 FYNNEI. CDR3 length equals 15 residues. With 7 bases clipped from V and 2 bases from J, the junction kept 9 bases outside the gene matches. The CDR3 bases are TGTGCCAGCACCCCAACCGGGACTACCACAGATACGCAGTATTTT. Its protein product is CASTPTGTTTDTQYF.

This clonotype was detected only a few times. This rearrangement joins TRBV7-2 to TRBJ1-2; no definite D call. Germline loops: CDR1 SGHTA, CDR2 FQGNSA. The CDR3 extends over 14 amino acids. V was clipped by 3 bases and J by 0 bases, with 8 bases between them. In DNA, the CDR3 is TGTGCCAGCAGCTTCCCTACTTCTAACTATGGCTACACCTTC. It is translated as CASSFPTSNYGYTF.

As to this clonotype: Just one base apart from a much larger clone, this may be a read error. The conserved phenylalanine or tryptophan normally closing the CDR3 is absent here, so this likely arose from a read error. The genes are TRBV7-8 and TRBJ2-7; the match to TRBD1 covers 9 bases. The CDR3 loop spans 15 amino acids. Losses at the gene ends were 7 bases for V and 5 bases for J; bases not matched to a gene: 12. Germline V lookup: CDR1 SGHVS, CDR2 FQNEAQ. CDR3 bases: TGTGCCAGCACCACGAAGGGTGGGACAGGGCACGAGCAGTACTCC. Translating gives CASTTKGGTGHEQYS.